This TCR beta chain derives from a study of CD8 T cells in ankylosing spondylitis (dated by TCRdb to the late 2010s). Turning to the overall study: To find TCR variants linked to disease, the study profiled T cell receptor beta repertoires in ankylosing spondylitis patients and healthy donors. In total, the full study cohort was made up of some 100 healthy donors and some 26 ankylosing spondylitis patients. Samples of peripheral blood were taken, and for ankylosing spondylitis patients, synovial fluid was collected as well.

The CDR3 runs 17 amino acids, cysteine and phenylalanine included. This entry keeps only the CDR3 DNA: 51 bases, framed from base 1. Looking up the germline V gene yields CDR1 SGHTA and CDR2 FQGTGA. Here V drops 5 bases and J drops 0 bases, and the junction holds 9 bases not matched to any gene. Findings and caveats that apply to the study as a whole: According to the report, matched synovial fluid samples from ankylosing spondylitis patients were significantly enriched for the disease-linked clones. A CD8+ phenotype was shown by the disease-linked clones, which were found at relatively low frequencies in peripheral blood. Some TCR beta motif variants had previously been reported in synovial fluid and blood of reactive arthritis patients, which suggested common disease-initiation mechanisms. A TCR beta motif of fewer than 10 highly homologous amino acid variants appeared characteristic of blood from ankylosing spondylitis patients.

This clonotype has only a few counts. Its binding antigen is unknown. One base away there is no much larger clone; base qualities are not given. Sequencing was carried out with an Illumina HiSeq 2500. Quantitative 5'-RACE with molecular barcodes was the method used to prepare the TCR beta libraries. The paper's processing steps were these. A new computational method, built on a probabilistic model of VDJ rearrangement, was used to identify disease-linked TCR variants. TCRdb ran its own pipeline on the public reads, namely fastp trimming at Q25 and MiXCR clone calling, and kept in-frame beta chains. A single entry per CDR3 protein holds the most common genes and DNA from its merged rows. The V and J calls were not made by the authors but by TCRdb's processing. Within this sample are under 170,000 distinct CDR3 sequences, with roughly 44% of them counted one time only. The ten largest clones represent about 16% of the sample.

Synovial fluid samples and blood samples obtained from the same ankylosing spondylitis patients were matched. Sequences were obtained from synovial fluid, either unsorted or a sorted T cell fraction (not recorded which). This clonotype originated in a male donor with ankylosing spondylitis. The rearranged chain carries TRBV7-3 and TRBJ2-2, and 7 junction bases match TRBD1. The DNA sequence follows: TGTGCCAGCAGCACTAGTGGGGACAGTACGAACACCGGGGAGCTGTTTTTT. Protein translation: CASSTSGDSTNTGELFF.